Below are 9 T cell receptor beta chains sequenced from a single sample in a study of T cells in Graves' hyperthyroidism and ophthalmopathy. Regions amplified from RNA transcripts were the TCR beta CDR3 regions. When the TCR CDR3 underwent first-round RT-PCR, the HTBI primer set was used. TCRdb reprocessed the multiplex PCR reads via MiXCR and lists one record per CDR3 protein. The table has approximately 870,000 distinct CDR3 sequences, 38% seen once. What was sequenced was blood. The receptors stem from a man aged 18-30 years with Graves' hyperthyroidism.

This clonotype was picked up many times. The rearrangement links TRBV10-2 to TRBJ2-7; tentative D call: TRBD2 (7 bases). V lost 7 bases to trimming and J lost 7 bases, with 20 bases between them. Germline CDR1 WSHSY, CDR2 SAAADI. This CDR3 contains 14 residues. This chain's CDR3 is CASNRQGGVGEQYF. CDR3 nucleotides: TGCGCCAGCAACCGCCAAGGGGGGGTGGGAGAGCAGTACTTC.

Ten or more counts support this clonotype. The genes are TRBV15 and TRBJ1-3; D is perhaps TRBD1 (5 bases). The length of the CDR3 is 17 residues. Germline values: CDR1 LNHNV, CDR2 YYDKDF (reference sequence). V was shortened by 0 bases and J by 0 bases, with 12 bases between the two germline ends. The CDR3 sequence is CATSRDSGPSSGNTIYF. CDR3 sequence (DNA): TGTGCCACCAGCAGAGATTCGGGACCGAGCTCTGGAAACACCATATATTTT.

This clonotype was detected many times. V gene TRBV29-1 combines with J gene TRBJ2-5; D possibly matches TRBD1 or TRBD2 (6 bases each). The CDR3 runs 13 residues. Germline CDR1 reads SQVTM; CDR2 reads ANQGSEA. Trimming pared 2 bases from V and 5 bases from J, leaving 12 bases between. This CDR3 reads CSVERGARETQYF. For the CDR3, the DNA is TGCAGCGTTGAAAGGGGGGCGCGGGAGACCCAGTACTTC.

As DNA, the CDR3 is TGTGCCAGCAGCGCTTTTGGACAGGATTATGGCTACACCTTC. Its protein is CASSAFGQDYGYTF. The genes are TRBV5-8 and TRBJ1-2; TRBD1 agrees at 7 bases. This CDR3 is 14 amino acids long. Germline V gene data show CDR1 as SGHTS and CDR2 as YDEGEE. V dropped 4 bases and J dropped 5; count of bases not matched to a gene: 8.

Ten or more counts support this clonotype. The chain has TRBV7-2 and TRBJ2-7; 8 nucleotides agree with TRBD2. The CDR3 covers 15 residues. CDR1 is SGHTA, CDR2 FQGNSA, per germline. Trimming took 1 base from V and 0 from J; bases not matched to a gene: 2. CDR3 in amino acids: CASSLGLARSYEQYF. CDR3 bases: TGTGCCAGCAGCTTAGGACTAGCGCGCTCCTACGAGCAGTACTTC.

V usage is TRBV7-3 and J usage is TRBJ1-4; D is undetermined. Between the trimmed V and J ends, which lost 3 bases and 0 bases, there was a span of 8 bases. Looked up from germline, CDR1 is SGHTA and CDR2 is FQGTGA. The CDR3 runs to 15 residues. CDR3 residues: CASSFLLATNEKLFF. The DNA of the CDR3 is TGTGCCAGCAGCTTCCTCTTGGCAACTAATGAAAAACTGTTTTTT.

This clonotype was detected a few times. The gene calls are TRBV5-1 and TRBJ2-5; D may be TRBD1 (5 bases). The ends were cut back, 3 bases at V and 5 bases at J, with 17 bases in the middle. The CDR3 has 15 amino acids. Germline V gene sequence: CDR1 SGHRS, CDR2 YFSETQ. CDR3 sequence (DNA): TGCGCCAGCAGCTCCTATGACAGCGCTGGGGAGACCCAGTACTTC. It encodes CASSSYDSAGETQYF.

This clonotype was counted only a few times. The V and J genes are TRBV19 and TRBJ1-6; the D is unclear. The V end was cut by 4 bases, the J end by 5 bases, with 15 bases between. CDR3 length: 16 amino acids. Germline CDR1 and CDR2: LNHDA and SQIVND (reference sequence). CDR3 region: CASSRLMDRNNSPLHF. Here the CDR3 DNA reads TGTGCCAGTAGTAGGTTGATGGACCGAAATAATTCACCCCTCCACTTT.

This clonotype was picked up a small number of times. CDR3 sequence reads: CASSLLFGRLHNSPLHF. CDR3 bases: TGTGCCAGCAGCTTACTTTTCGGGAGGTTACATAATTCACCCCTCCACTTT. The rearrangement joins TRBV7-2 to TRBJ1-6; no firm D call. V was pared by 2 bases and J by 5 bases, with 16 bases between. Germline values: CDR1 SGHTA, CDR2 FQGNSA. The CDR3 spans 17 residues.